The rows below give T cell receptor beta chains drawn from one sample of a study of blood T cell repertoires in COVID-19. This table comes from immunoSEQ multiplex PCR, and its TCRdb copy is limited to in-frame clones, with some not included. The data contain around 100,000 clones, less than 80% of them singletons. Sequencing input: peripheral blood. These receptors all stem from a man between 65 and 85 years old with active or convalescent COVID-19. The CDR3 runs from the conserved cysteine through the conserved F or W. D genes are given only for firm matches. Some rows mark clone size as missing; the rest say once, few, many or name a class of expanded clone.

>.|TRBV9|.|TRBJ1-3
TGTGCCAGCAGCGAGAGCTCTGGAAACACCATATATTTT
CASSESSGNTIYF
>few|TRBV20-1|.|TRBJ1-1
TGCAGTGCAACAAAGAACACTGAAGCTTTCTTT
CSATKNTEAFF
>.|TRBV5-6|.|TRBJ1-1
TGTGCCAGCAGCTGGAGACAGGTAATCTCTGAAGCTTTCTTT
CASSWRQVISEAFF
>once|TRBV7-9|.|TRBJ2-5
TGTGCCAGCAGCATTAGCGTGGCTTATCAAGAGACCCAGTACTTC
CASSISVAYQETQYF
>.|TRBV5-1|.|TRBJ2-3
TGCGCCAGCAGCTTACAGGGAAGGGCAGATACGCAGTATTTT
CASSLQGRADTQYF
>.|TRBV6-5|.|TRBJ1-5
TGTGCCAGCAGTTACAGCTATAGCAATCAGCCCCAGCATTTT
CASSYSYSNQPQHF
>.|TRBV6-5|.|TRBJ1-2
TGTGCCAGCAGGGAGACAGACAACTATGGCTACACCTTC
CASRETDNYGYTF
>.|TRBV5-1|TRBD2|TRBJ2-7
TGCGCCAGCAGCACGATTAGCGGGGGCGGCTACGAGCAGTACTTC
CASSTISGGGYEQYF
>.|TRBV9|TRBD1|TRBJ2-2
TGTGCCAGCAGCGTAGGGACAGGAATTGGACACGGGGAGCTGTTTTTT
CASSVGTGIGHGELFF
>few|TRBV5-4|TRBD1|TRBJ2-1
TGTGCCAGCAGCTTGCGGGCAGGGGGCAATGAGCAGTTCTTC
CASSLRAGGNEQFF
>.|TRBV7-9|TRBD1|TRBJ1-6
TGTGCCAGCAGCTTAGGGACAGGGGGCTATAATTCACCCCTCCACTTT
CASSLGTGGYNSPLHF
>.|TRBV12-5|.|TRBJ2-5
TGTGCTAGTGCCCTTTTGGGGGGTTGGGAGACCCAGTACTTC
CASALLGGWETQYF
>once|TRBV7-8|.|TRBJ2-7
TGTGCCAGCAGCTTTCCCAGGGGTTACGAGCAGTACTTC
CASSFPRGYEQYF
>.|TRBV13|TRBD1|TRBJ1-2
TGTGCCAGCAGCTTAGTTCCAGGGGGACTCCCTAACTATGGCTACACCTTC
CASSLVPGGLPNYGYTF
>few|TRBV20-1|.|TRBJ1-1
TGCAGTGCTAGATCTCCAGGAGGAGCTTTCTTT
CSARSPGGAFF
>.|TRBV5-1|TRBD2|TRBJ2-3
TGCGCCAGCAGCTTTACTAGCGGGTCAGATACGCAGTATTTT
CASSFTSGSDTQYF
>.|TRBV2|TRBD1|TRBJ1-2
TGTGCCAGCCGGGACAGATCATATGGCTACACCTTC
CASRDRSYGYTF
>few|TRBV27|.|TRBJ2-2
TGTGCCAGCAGTTCCTGGCAGGGGAACACCGGGGAGCTGTTTTTT
CASSSWQGNTGELFF
>.|TRBV5-1|TRBD1|TRBJ2-6
TGCGCCAGCAGCCGTACGGACAGGACTTTCTCTGGGGCCAACGTCCTGACTTTC
CASSRTDRTFSGANVLTF
>.|TRBV10-2|TRBD2|TRBJ2-3
TGCGCCAGCAGAGGGCTAGCGGGGGCCCACACAGATACGCAGTATTTT
CASRGLAGAHTDTQYF
>once|TRBV7-8|TRBD2|TRBJ2-1
TGTGCCAGCAGCCCCCGGGAGGGGAGCGACGATGAGCAGTTCTTC
CASSPREGSDDEQFF
>.|TRBV11-2|.|TRBJ1-2
TGTGCCAGCAGCTTAGACCCGGACAGCGTGGGCTACACCTTC
CASSLDPDSVGYTF
>many|TRBV19|.|TRBJ1-5
TGTGCCAGTAGAAGACAGTCCCTGAGGGGGTTCAGCAATCAGCCCCAGCATTTT
CASRRQSLRGFSNQPQHF
>.|TRBV6-5|.|TRBJ2-1
TGTGCCAGCAGTTATCGCAATGAGCAGTTCTTC
CASSYRNEQFF
>.|TRBV10-3|.|TRBJ2-7
TGTGCCATCGGGGCTGTCTCCTACGAGCAGTACTTC
CAIGAVSYEQYF
>once|TRBV19|TRBD1|TRBJ1-2
TGTGCCAGCCATGGACAGGGGGATTATGGCTACACCTTC
CASHGQGDYGYTF
>.|TRBV6-5|.|TRBJ2-1
TGTGCCAGCAATCCTCCCTACAATGAGCAGTTCTTC
CASNPPYNEQFF
>few|TRBV2|TRBD2|TRBJ2-7
TGTGCCAGCAGTGGGCCCGGGACTAGCGGGAGTGGAGAGCAGTACTTC
CASSGPGTSGSGEQYF
>.|TRBV25-1|.|TRBJ1-5
TGTGCCAGCAGTAACGTAGGAAGAGGTCAGCCCCAGCATTTT
CASSNVGRGQPQHF
>.|TRBV18|TRBD1|TRBJ1-4
TGTGCCAGCTCACCCGGACAGGTCCTTAATGAAAAACTGTTTTTT
CASSPGQVLNEKLFF
>.|TRBV19|.|TRBJ2-3
TGTGCCAGTAGGGAGTATCGGGGCACAGATACGCAGTATTTT
CASREYRGTDTQYF
>.|TRBV9|.|TRBJ2-3
TGTGCCAGCAGCGTAGGAACTAGCACAGGTAGCACAGATACGCAGTATTTT
CASSVGTSTGSTDTQYF
>.|TRBV6-5|.|TRBJ2-7
TGTGCCAGCAGAATTAACCGGGGTCTTCCCTACGAGCAGTACTTC
CASRINRGLPYEQYF
>.|TRBV5-1|.|TRBJ2-2
TGCGCCAGCAGCTTGGCCGGGGGAGAGGGCGGGGAGCTGTTTTTT
CASSLAGGEGGELFF
>once|TRBV9|TRBD2|TRBJ2-7
TGTGCCAGCAGCGTAGCTGGGATAGCGGGACCTCCCCAGTACTTC
CASSVAGIAGPPQYF
>many|TRBV7-9|.|TRBJ1-3
TGTGCCAGCAGCCCAGGGGCTGGAAACACCATATATTTT
CASSPGAGNTIYF
>once|TRBV10-2|.|TRBJ1-1
TGCGCCAGCAGTGACAGGGCACAGAACACTGAAGCTTTCTTT
CASSDRAQNTEAFF
>.|TRBV14|.|TRBJ1-4
TGTGCCAGCAGCTTGGCTGGAGGAGGTGGTGAAAAACTGTTTTTT
CASSLAGGGGEKLFF
>many|TRBV5-1|TRBD1|TRBJ1-6
TGCGCCAGCAGCTTGATAGCAGGACAGGGGAATTCACCCCTCCACTTT
CASSLIAGQGNSPLHF
>.|TRBV5-1|.|TRBJ2-5
TGCGCCAGCAGCACCCGGGACACTGGTGGGGACCAGTACTTC
CASSTRDTGGDQYF